The 27 T cell receptor beta chains reported below all come from one sample, sequenced in a study of T cell repertoires in cytomegalovirus infection. TCRdb re-called the reads through MiXCR, storing one row per CDR3 protein. The sample lists a few hundred thousand distinct CDR3 sequences; around 35% were seen once. For these TCRs, the target antigens are not known. The starting material was cultured PBMCs, obtained from culture after CMV antigen stimulation. The receptors were gathered from a human donor in good health (CMV status not recorded). Some clones in this sample may be carry-over from other donors' samples.

In its sample, this clonotype was seen a few times. V is TRBV18 and J is TRBJ1-5, with TRBD1 as a possible D gene (5 bases). Germline V gives CDR1 KGHSH, CDR2 LQKENI. The length of the CDR3 is 14 residues. The ends were cut back, 6 bases at V and 2 bases at J, with 11 bases in the middle. The CDR3 reads CASSSGGGNQPQHF. The CDR3, as DNA: TGTGCCAGCTCTAGCGGGGGAGGCAATCAGCCCCAGCATTTT.

The chain links TRBV5-6 to TRBJ2-2; D may be TRBD2 (6 bases). The length of the CDR3 is 16 residues. Germline values: CDR1 SGHDT, CDR2 YYEEEE. Trimming took off 0 bases at V and 5 bases at J, with 14 bases between the two ends. The CDR3 reads CASSLGSGLATGELFF. CDR3 coding DNA: TGTGCCAGCAGCTTGGGCTCCGGGCTAGCGACCGGGGAGCTGTTTTTT.

The chain employs TRBV5-6 and TRBJ2-1; 7 positions agree with TRBD1. CDR3 length: 13 amino acids. Germline V gene lookup returns CDR1 SGHDT and CDR2 YYEEEE. The J segment lost 10 bases and the V segment lost 2 bases, leaving 6 bases of the junction unmatched. The CDR3 DNA reads TGTGCCAGCAGCTTAAGACAGGGAAGGGAGCAGTTCTTC. This gives the protein CASSLRQGREQFF. Filled out from reference TRBV5-6 and TRBJ2-1, the complete variable domain reads DAGVTQSPTHLIKTRGQQVTLRCSPKSGHDTVSWYQQALGQGPQFIFQYYEEEERQRGNFPDRFSGHQFPNYSSELNVNALLLGDSALYLCASSLRQGREQFFGPGTRLTVL.

The sample holds a few counts of this clonotype. This chain links TRBV5-6 with TRBJ2-3; TRBD2 aligns across 7 bases. The CDR3 is 16 residues long. CDR1 and CDR2 (germline): SGHDT, YYEEEE. J was trimmed by 0 bases and V by 1 base; bases with no gene match: 5. CDR3 protein: CASSLSPSGSTDTQYF. The CDR3 nucleotides read TGTGCCAGCAGCTTGTCCCCTAGCGGAAGCACAGATACGCAGTATTTT.

The chain uses TRBV5-1 and TRBJ2-1; D perhaps matches TRBD2 (6 bases). The CDR3 totals 15 residues. Germline V gene data show CDR1 as SGHRS and CDR2 as YFSETQ. V was trimmed by 4 bases and J by 7 bases, leaving 18 bases between them. CDR3 sequence (DNA): TGCGCCAGCAGCCCCGCCGCGGGATTCTTTAATGAGCAGTTCTTC. Its translation: CASSPAAGFFNEQFF. Variable domain in full (rest from reference TRBV5-1 and TRBJ2-1): KAGVTQTPRYLIKTRGQQVTLSCSPISGHRSVSWYQQTPGQGLQFLFEYFSETQRNKGNFPGRFSGRQFSNSRSEMNVSTLELGDSALYLCASSPAAGFFNEQFFGPGTRLTVL.

This clonotype was recorded a few times. V is TRBV6-1 and J is TRBJ1-1; no clear D. V dropped 5 bases and J dropped 1 base, with 8 bases sitting between them. CDR1 MNHNS and CDR2 SASEGT come from the germline V gene. The CDR3 runs 13 residues. CDR3 coding DNA: TGTGCCAGCAGTCCTTTCAGGAACACTGAAGCTTTCTTT. It encodes CASSPFRNTEAFF.

This clonotype occurred a few times. V and J are TRBV19 and TRBJ2-3; D tentatively fits TRBD1 or TRBD2 (5 bases each). The CDR3 has 14 amino acids. Deletions cut 9 bases from V and 3 bases from J, with 16 bases between. The germline gives CDR1 LNHDA, CDR2 SQIVND (reference sequence). The CDR3 bases are TGTGCCAGCCGCCCAGGGCTAGCAACAGATACGCAGTATTTT. Its protein product is CASRPGLATDTQYF.

V usage is TRBV6-2 or TRBV6-3 and J usage is TRBJ2-7, with D tentatively TRBD1 or TRBD2 (5 bases each). Germline-derived CDR1 and CDR2 are MNHEY and SVGEGT. CDR3 size: 15 residues. Trimming left V 6 bases short and J 2 bases short, with 17 bases between. The CDR3 DNA reads TGTGCCAGCAGGACCCCCAGGGCCGGGGCCTACGAGCAGTACTTC. Translating it yields CASRTPRAGAYEQYF.

The CDR3 loop reads CASNFGGANYGYTF. CDR3 nucleotides: TGTGCCAGCAACTTCGGGGGAGCTAACTATGGCTACACCTTC. The V and J genes are TRBV6-2 or TRBV6-3 and TRBJ1-2; D might be TRBD1 (5 bases). CDR1 and CDR2 (germline): MNHEY, SVGEGT. The V gene lost 7 bases and the J gene lost 0 bases, with 12 bases spanning the gap. The CDR3 totals 14 residues.

This clonotype has a handful of counts. The chain carries TRBV7-2 and TRBJ2-3, with unresolved D. The CDR3 has 15 amino acids. In germline, CDR1 is SGHTA, CDR2 FQGNSA. CDR3 amino acids: CASRKRLLPTDTQYF. CDR3 nucleotide sequence: TGTGCATCTAGGAAGCGCTTACTACCCACAGATACGCAGTATTTT.

This clonotype was seen ten or more times. V gene TRBV7-2 combines with J gene TRBJ1-1; no clear D. Germline V gene data show CDR1 as SGHTA and CDR2 as FQGNSA. CDR3 size: 12 residues. Trimming stripped 5 bases from V and 1 base from J, with 5 bases between. The CDR3, as DNA: TGTGCCAGCAGCCGAGAGAACACTGAAGCTTTCTTT. Translated: CASSRENTEAFF.

This clonotype came up many times. The J gene is TRBJ2-1, the V gene TRBV7-2; D is perhaps TRBD2 (6 bases). V lost 1 base to trimming and J lost 8 bases, with 12 bases between them. This CDR3 comprises 14 residues. From germline, CDR1 is SGHTA and CDR2 FQGNSA. The CDR3 nucleotides read TGTGCCAGCAGCTTAGGGGGCGGGAACGATGAGCAGTTCTTC. Protein sequence: CASSLGGGNDEQFF. Using reference TRBV7-2 and TRBJ2-1 for the parts outside the CDR3, the full variable domain is GAGVSQSPSNKVTEKGKDVELRCDPISGHTALYWYRQSLGQGLEFLIYFQGNSAPDKSGLPSDRFSAERTGGSVSTLTIQRTQQEDSAVYLCASSLGGGNDEQFFGPGTRLTVL.

This clonotype has a handful of counts. J is TRBJ2-4 and V is TRBV6-2 or TRBV6-3; D uncertain. V was cut by 0 bases and J by 2 bases, with 11 bases left in between. CDR1 and CDR2 from the germline V gene are MNHEY and SVGEGT. There are 16 residues in the CDR3. In DNA form, the CDR3 reads TGTGCCAGCAGTTACTCTCAAGCAGCTCCCAAAAACATTCAGTACTTC. This gives the protein CASSYSQAAPKNIQYF.

This clonotype was observed a handful of times. This sequence joins TRBV19 and TRBJ2-7; TRBD2 matches 12 bases. The junction had 7 bases not matched to a gene; V was cut back by 6 bases and J by 7 bases. The CDR3 extends over 14 amino acids. Germline V lookup: CDR1 LNHDA, CDR2 SQIVND (reference sequence). DNA of the CDR3: TGTGCCAGTAGCCTGACTAGCGGGAGCGGAGAGCAGTACGTC. Translation: CASSLTSGSGEQYV.

This chain links TRBV23-1 with TRBJ2-5, with TRBD1 matching over 10 bases. TRBV23-1 falls under the ORF class, with uncertain function. Germline trimming cut 7 bases from V and 6 bases from J; bases unmatched to any gene: 11. There are 15 residues in the CDR3. CDR3 bases: TGCGCCAGCACTGCGGGCGGGACAGGGGAAAAGACCCAGTACTTC. It codes for CASTAGGTGEKTQYF.

The table lists this clonotype with many counts. The chain couples TRBV11-2 to TRBJ2-2, with no clear D. The CDR3 length is 13 residues. Per germline, CDR1 SGHAT and CDR2 FQNNGV. V lost 3 bases to trimming and J lost 5 bases, with 7 bases between them. The CDR3 is CASSFQSTGELFF. The CDR3 DNA reads TGTGCCAGCAGCTTCCAATCGACCGGGGAGCTGTTTTTT.

V is TRBV6-2 or TRBV6-3 and J is TRBJ2-5; D is uncertain. The V and J ends lost 10 bases and 5 bases respectively, with 17 bases between them. The CDR3 is 13 amino acids. The germline gives CDR1 MNHEY, CDR2 SVGEGT. CDR3 sequence: CATTDPLGETQYF. DNA of the CDR3: TGTGCCACCACGGACCCCCTTGGTGAGACCCAGTACTTC.

The chain uses TRBV6-2 or TRBV6-3 and TRBJ1-2; the D gene is possibly TRBD1 (6 bases). With 4 bases removed from V and 6 bases from J, the gap between germline ends came to 15 bases. The germline V gene encodes CDR1 MNHEY and CDR2 SVGEGT. The CDR3 has 14 amino acids. As DNA, the CDR3 is TGTGCCAGCAGTTCCCGCGGGGGGCAGAATGGCTACACCTTC. Translating it yields CASSSRGGQNGYTF.

This chain connects TRBV3-1 to TRBJ1-5, with a possible D match to TRBD1 (6 bases). The V gene lost 1 base and the J gene lost 2 bases, with 9 bases spanning the gap. The CDR3 consists of 15 residues. From germline, CDR1 is LGHDT and CDR2 YNNKEL (reference sequence). DNA for the CDR3: TGTGCCAGCAGCCAAGGCCCAGGGGGCAATCAGCCCCAGCATTTT. Protein product: CASSQGPGGNQPQHF.

The chain combines TRBV6-2 or TRBV6-3 with TRBJ2-5, with D perhaps matching TRBD1 (5 bases). The ends were cut back, 7 bases at V and 1 base at J, with 10 bases in the middle. The CDR3 runs 13 residues. CDR1 MNHEY and CDR2 SVGEGT come from the germline V gene. The CDR3 reads CASTGHTQETQYF. CDR3 nucleotides: TGTGCCAGCACCGGACACACCCAAGAGACCCAGTACTTC.

The chain combines TRBV4-1 with TRBJ2-3; D gene ambiguous. Germline CDR1 and CDR2: MGHRA and YSYEKL. V was cut by 5 bases and J by 4 bases, with 10 bases left in between. The CDR3 is 13 amino acids. In DNA form, the CDR3 reads TGCGCCAGCAGCAGGAGCGAGGCAGATACGCAGTATTTT. Its protein is CASSRSEADTQYF.

This clonotype has at least ten counts. This sequence joins TRBV7-2 and TRBJ2-3; 12 nucleotides align to TRBD2. CDR1 SGHTA and CDR2 FQGNSA come from the germline V gene. V shed 3 bases, J shed 4 bases, and the junction held 2 bases outside the gene matches. This CDR3 has 15 residues. CDR3 amino acids: CASSFGTSGPDTQYF. The CDR3 DNA reads as TGTGCCAGCAGCTTCGGGACTAGCGGGCCAGATACGCAGTATTTT.

The V gene is TRBV4-1, the J gene TRBJ2-1, with unresolved D. The CDR3 is made up of 15 amino acids. CDR1 and CDR2 (germline): MGHRA, YSYEKL. Deletions cut 6 bases from V and 5 bases from J, with 17 bases between. CDR3 in amino acids: CASSRLVSPDNEQFF. CDR3 DNA: TGCGCCAGCAGTAGACTGGTCTCACCCGACAATGAGCAGTTCTTC.

This clonotype showed up just a few times. The chain carries TRBV12-3 or TRBV12-4 and TRBJ2-2, with 7 bases matching TRBD1. Trimming cost V 6 bases and J 6 bases; bases outside gene matches: 13. The CDR3 is 16 residues long. The CDR3 nucleotides read TGTGCCAGCAGCCCAAACCGGGACAGACTTTCCGGGGAGCTGTTTTTT. Protein product: CASSPNRDRLSGELFF.

Points on this clonotype: The germline gene is not matched at one end of the junction; a read error may be the cause. V usage is TRBV5-1 and J usage is TRBJ2-5; D may be TRBD1 or TRBD2 (5 bases each). The length of the CDR3 is 14 residues. CDR1 is SGHRS and CDR2 is YFSETQ in the germline V gene. The CDR3 protein is CASSLGWDQETQYF. The CDR3 DNA sequence: TGCGCCAGCAGCTTGGGGTGGGACCAGGAGACCCAGTACTTC.

This clonotype was observed a handful of times. The rearrangement links TRBV2 to TRBJ2-1; 8 bases fit TRBD2. Germline loops: CDR1 SNHLY, CDR2 FYNNEI. The CDR3 extends over 14 amino acids. V was pared by 4 bases and J by 6 bases, with 5 bases of the junction left unmatched. In DNA, the CDR3 is TGTGCCAGCAGTGTAGCTAGCGGGTTCAATGAGCAGTTCTTC. Residues: CASSVASGFNEQFF. Using reference TRBV2 and TRBJ2-1 for the parts outside the CDR3, the full variable domain is EPEVTQTPSHQVTQMGQEVILRCVPISNHLYFYWYRQILGQKVEFLVSFYNNEISEKSEIFDDQFSVERPDGSNFTLKIRSTKLEDSAMYFCASSVASGFNEQFFGPGTRLTVL.

The rearrangement uses TRBV6-1 and TRBJ1-2; possibly TRBD1 for D (5 bases). The V end was cut by 6 bases, the J end by 6 bases, with 14 bases between. CDR1 is MNHNS and CDR2 is SASEGT in the germline V gene. The CDR3 is 13 amino acids. CDR3 DNA: TGTGCCAGCAGGGGGGACCCTGGTGATGGCTACACCTTC. Protein sequence: CASRGDPGDGYTF.